The 12 T cell receptor beta chains given below trace back to one sample, sequenced in a study of blood T cell repertoires in COVID-19. Sequencing was performed with immunoSEQ multiplex PCR; in TCRdb, only in-frame clones are kept and a portion is missing. The repertoire includes 150,000 to 200,000 clones, roughly 90% of them detected once, and over 7% sits in the top ten. Sequencing was performed on PBMCs or T cells enriched from blood (not recorded which). These receptors all come from a woman younger than 35 who had recovered from COVID-19.

The rearrangement uses TRBV29-1 and TRBJ1-2; a weak D match, TRBD1 (5 bases). The CDR3 runs 12 residues. Germline CDR1 SQVTM, CDR2 ANQGSEA. CDR3 protein: CTSRGEDYGYTF. The CDR3 DNA reads TGCACGTCCCGGGGGGAGGACTATGGCTACACCTTC.

The chain employs TRBV3-1 (or the pseudogene TRBV3-2) and TRBJ2-6; possibly TRBD2 for D (5 bases). Trimming took 4 bases from V and 0 from J, leaving 10 bases between them. CDR1 is LGHDT, CDR2 YNNKEL, per germline (reference sequence). The CDR3 totals 16 residues. As DNA, the CDR3 is TGTGCCAGCAGCCGAGGACTGATCTCTGGGGCCAACGTCCTGACTTTC. Its translation is CASSRGLISGANVLTF.

The chain combines TRBV28 with TRBJ1-2; 8 bases fit TRBD1. The V gene's germline CDR1 is MDHEN and CDR2 SYDVKM. This CDR3 comprises 16 residues. V trimming: 4 bases; J trimming: 5 bases; junction bases outside the gene matches: 12. The CDR3: CASSSRDRILSYGYTF. The DNA for the CDR3 is TGTGCCAGCAGTTCCCGGGACAGGATCCTCTCTTATGGCTACACCTTC.

This chain joins TRBV27 and TRBJ2-2, with TRBD1 matching over 7 bases. Germline V gene sequence: CDR1 MNHEY, CDR2 SMNVEV (reference sequence). V was pared by 5 bases and J by 5 bases, with 8 bases of the junction left unmatched. This CDR3 region has 15 residues. The CDR3 reads CASSLRQGWTGELFF. The CDR3 region has the DNA TGTGCCAGCAGTCTTCGACAGGGATGGACCGGGGAGCTGTTTTTT.

The V call is TRBV12-5, the J call TRBJ2-3, with 8 bases lining up with TRBD2. The CDR3 is 21 residues long. The J segment lost 6 bases and the V segment lost 0 bases, leaving 23 bases of the junction unmatched. CDR1 and CDR2 (germline): LGHNT, FRNRAP. CDR3 protein: CASGLVSAASGTGRGADTQYF. CDR3 in DNA: TGTGCTAGTGGTTTGGTATCGGCCGCTAGCGGAACCGGGAGGGGAGCGGATACGCAGTATTTT.

The CDR3 loop reads CASSWRLAYEQFF. CDR3 in DNA: TGCGCCAGCAGCTGGCGACTAGCGTATGAGCAGTTCTTC. The V gene is TRBV5-1, the J gene TRBJ2-1; the match to TRBD2 covers 8 bases. The V gene's germline CDR1 is SGHRS and CDR2 YFSETQ. Germline trimming cut 3 bases from V and 8 bases from J; bases unmatched to any gene: 4. CDR3 size: 13 residues. The variable domain in full, completed from reference TRBV5-1 and TRBJ2-1, reads KAGVTQTPRYLIKTRGQQVTLSCSPISGHRSVSWYQQTPGQGLQFLFEYFSETQRNKGNFPGRFSGRQFSNSRSEMNVSTLELGDSALYLCASSWRLAYEQFFGPGTRLTVL.

The chain recombines TRBV4-1 with TRBJ1-2; the D is unclear. V lost 4 bases and J lost 0, with 6 bases in between. CDR1 MGHRA and CDR2 YSYEKL come from the germline V gene. The CDR3 covers 13 residues. CDR3 DNA: TGCGCCAGCAGCCTGGCCGCTAACTATGGCTACACCTTC. This gives the protein CASSLAANYGYTF.

V and J are TRBV28 and TRBJ1-6, with D perhaps TRBD1 (6 bases). Trimming cost V 5 bases and J 11 bases, with 16 bases left between them. This CDR3 has 14 amino acids. Germline-derived CDR1 and CDR2 are MDHEN and SYDVKM. Here the CDR3 reads CASSPGHPNPPLHF. CDR3 bases: TGTGCCAGCAGTCCGGGACACCCAAACCCACCCCTCCACTTT.

The chain uses TRBV18 and TRBJ2-3, with D possibly matching TRBD2 (6 bases). Germline lookup yields CDR1 KGHSH and CDR2 LQKENI. V lost 0 bases and J 4 bases, leaving 11 bases between the germline ends. This CDR3 has 15 amino acids. This CDR3 is CASSPPGRWADTQYF. The DNA for the CDR3 is TGTGCCAGCTCACCACCGGGGAGGTGGGCAGATACGCAGTATTTT.

The chain joins TRBV2 to TRBJ1-2, with D uncertain. In germline, CDR1 is SNHLY, CDR2 FYNNEI. The CDR3 totals 15 residues. The V end lost 7 bases, the J end lost 1 base, and 16 bases lay between the germline ends. The DNA of the CDR3 is TGTGCCAGCACCTGGTGGGCAGAACGTAACTATGGCTACACCTTC. This translates into CASTWWAERNYGYTF. The variable domain in full, with the rest retrieved from reference TRBV2 and TRBJ1-2, is EPEVTQTPSHQVTQMGQEVILRCVPISNHLYFYWYRQILGQKVEFLVSFYNNEISEKSEIFDDQFSVERPDGSNFTLKIRSTKLEDSAMYFCASTWWAERNYGYTFGSGTRLTVV.

V gene TRBV19 combines with J gene TRBJ1-1; 9 nucleotides agree with TRBD1. This CDR3 spans 14 amino acids. Germline V gene sequence: CDR1 LNHDA, CDR2 SQIVND (reference sequence). After removal of 6 bases from V and 6 bases from J, the junction contained 8 bases not matched to a gene. CDR3: CASRTTGGRAEAFF. The CDR3 nucleotides are TGTGCCAGTAGGACAACAGGGGGCCGGGCTGAAGCTTTCTTT.

This clone was counted between two and nine times. The rearrangement joins TRBV4-1 to TRBJ1-4, with a possible D match to TRBD1 (6 bases). The CDR3 is 16 residues long. Germline lookup yields CDR1 MGHRA and CDR2 YSYEKL. Trimming removed 0 bases from V and 8 bases from J, with 16 bases in between. The CDR3 DNA is TGCGCCAGCAGCCAAGAGTGGCGACAGGTCGGGGAAAAACTGTTTTTT. Its protein is CASSQEWRQVGEKLFF.